This T cell receptor (beta chain) is from a study of blood T cell repertoires in COVID-19. In the study overall: Samples came from the United States, Italy and Spain, spanning acute and convalescent COVID-19. The cDNA or gDNA used as material had been derived from T cells, B-cell-depleted T cells, or PBMCs.

In the source study's methods: Amplified reference gene primers provided the basis for estimating nucleated cell counts. The assay was immunoSEQ multiplex PCR, and TCRdb's table has in-frame clones only and misses some. V and J calls and clone size are given by that table; D and trimming were obtained from the DNA. This repertoire shows around 270,000 clones, roughly 89% found once; its top ten account for approximately 1.5%. Trimming pared 7 bases from V and 12 bases from J, leaving 19 bases between. Per germline, CDR1 SGHRS and CDR2 YFSETQ. This CDR3 has 12 residues. This chain uses TRBV5-1 with TRBJ1-2; D may be TRBD1 (6 bases). Material: peripheral blood. The sequence was obtained from a middle-aged woman who had recovered from COVID-19. The CDR3 sequence: CASAGNGGEHTF. The CDR3 nucleotides read TGCGCCAGCGCTGGCAATGGGGGCGAGCACACCTTC.